This T cell receptor beta chain was identified in a study of cytomegalovirus exposure and HLA in healthy donors. Some clones are missing from TCRdb's copy, which holds only in-frame ones; the method was immunoSEQ multiplex PCR. The sample carries 250,000 to 300,000 clones, 80% to 90% recorded once. The germline V gene encodes CDR1 KGHSY and CDR2 FQNENV. CDR3 length: 16 amino acids. Trimming pared 0 bases from V and 1 base from J, leaving 12 bases between. The sequence was collected from a young woman in good health and CMV-seronegative. The V and J genes are TRBV16 and TRBJ1-1, with a weak D call TRBD1 (6 bases). Sequencing was performed on PBMCs. The CDR3 region is CASSQSGGQRNTEAFF. The CDR3 nucleotides are TGTGCCAGCAGCCAATCTGGAGGACAGAGGAACACTGAAGCTTTCTTT.